A few counts support the clone carrying this T cell receptor (beta chain). Antigen: not known. Between the trimmed V and J ends, which lost 3 bases and 7 bases, there was a span of 10 bases. The CDR3 is 13 residues long. Germline values: CDR1 LNHDA, CDR2 SQIVND (reference sequence). This sample was included in a study of vaccination and CD4 T cells after COVID-19. Study-wide context: Investigators took post-vaccine samples a median roughly 70 days after dose two, within a range of 14 to 241. Cells received overlapping spike peptides from SARS-CoV-2, HCoV-NL63, HCoV-OC43 and HCoV-229E as stimulation.

An Oncomine TCR Beta short-read assay was used to sequence the DNA from cultured CD4+ T cells. Via MiXCR, TCRdb re-called the PCR reads, giving one row per CDR3 protein. The repertoire consists of approximately 7,000 distinct CDR3 sequences, with about 41% occurring once and the leading ten covering roughly a third. Documented treatment: roughly 10-day PBMC culture with coronavirus spike peptide pools or control peptides (ViraFEST assay). Harvesting of the unexposed donor's CD4+ T cells predated the COVID-19 pandemic (2011-2018). Each of days 3 and 7 saw half the medium replaced by fresh IL-2 medium. General observations from the study: Convalescent patients showed a median approximately 84% of reactive clones that were seen only post-vaccination.

Sequences were obtained from CD4+ T cells from blood, cultured in vitro. This chain joins TRBV19 and TRBJ1-5; no definite D call. The source is a human donor in good health. The CDR3: CASSMVGKQPQHF. The DNA of the CDR3 is TGTGCCAGTAGTATGGTGGGGAAACAGCCCCAGCATTTT.